This T cell receptor beta chain was sequenced during a study of blood T cell repertoires in COVID-19. Whole-study context: There were acute and convalescent COVID-19 samples, and they came from the United States, Italy and Spain. T cells, B-cell-depleted T cells, or PBMCs provided the cDNA or gDNA that served as material.

The CDR3 is made up of 14 amino acids. Germline CDR1 reads SGHDT; CDR2 reads YYEEEE. V was cut by 2 bases and J by 7 bases, with 10 bases left in between. In the authors' methods: It was from reference gene primer amplification that nucleated cell counts were estimated. The data were produced by immunoSEQ multiplex PCR, yet TCRdb's version contains in-frame clones alone and is incomplete. V, J and clone size are those of that table, while D and trimming were read from the DNA. The sample has approximately 56,000 clones, around 84% seen once. Sequencing input: peripheral blood. The genes are TRBV5-6 and TRBJ1-6, with D possibly matching TRBD1 (5 bases). The origin of this receptor is a woman of 80 years or more with acute or convalescent COVID-19. CDR3 residues: CASSFREGNSPLHF. CDR3 nucleotide sequence: TGTGCCAGCAGCTTCAGGGAAGGGAATTCACCCCTCCACTTT.